A selection of T cell receptor beta chains follows, all from one sample in a study of T cells in Graves' hyperthyroidism and ophthalmopathy. TCRdb re-derived calls from the multiplex PCR reads in MiXCR, one entry per CDR3 protein. This table has roughly 330,000 distinct CDR3 sequences, approximately 16% appearing once. The sequencing sample was made of blood. These receptors were collected from a man in his thirties or forties with Graves' hyperthyroidism. CDR3s include the opening cysteine and the closing phenylalanine or tryptophan. The order of the fields is CDR3 DNA, CDR3 protein, V gene, D gene, clone size, J gene. The D gene is left open where the match is weak. Only some rows state a clone size, as once, few, many or a class for expanded clones.

CDR3nt: TGTGCCAGCAGCGGACAGGGGGCTGGCAATGAGCAGTTCTTC; CDR3aa: CASSGQGAGNEQFF; v_gene: TRBV2; d_gene: TRBD1; abundance: many; j_gene: TRBJ2-1
CDR3nt: TGTGCCAGCAGTGGCCTGGGACAGGGGTTCGGCGGCTACACCTTC; CDR3aa: CASSGLGQGFGGYTF; v_gene: TRBV2; d_gene: TRBD1; abundance: .; j_gene: TRBJ1-2
CDR3nt: TGTGCCAGTAGTACCCGGGATGGTGGACCTCAGCCCCAGCATTTT; CDR3aa: CASSTRDGGPQPQHF; v_gene: TRBV19; d_gene: .; abundance: few; j_gene: TRBJ1-5
CDR3nt: TGCGCCAGCAGTTGGGACACCCGCCAAGAGACCCAGTACTTC; CDR3aa: CASSWDTRQETQYF; v_gene: TRBV5-1; d_gene: .; abundance: many; j_gene: TRBJ2-5
CDR3nt: TGCGCCAGCAGCTTGGAGACAGGGAAATACTACGAGCAGTACTTC; CDR3aa: CASSLETGKYYEQYF; v_gene: TRBV5-1; d_gene: TRBD1; abundance: few; j_gene: TRBJ2-7
CDR3nt: TGTGCCAGCAGCTACAGGAATAATGAAAAACTGTTTTTT; CDR3aa: CASSYRNNEKLFF; v_gene: TRBV3-1; d_gene: .; abundance: .; j_gene: TRBJ1-4
CDR3nt: TGTGCCAGCAGTTTCCAACCTAGCGGGAGTTCCGGGACCCAGTACTTC; CDR3aa: CASSFQPSGSSGTQYF; v_gene: TRBV6-2/TRBV6-3; d_gene: TRBD2; abundance: .; j_gene: TRBJ2-5
CDR3nt: TGTGCCAGTAGACGGACAGGGTCGGCAAATACGCAGTATTTT; CDR3aa: CASRRTGSANTQYF; v_gene: TRBV19; d_gene: TRBD1; abundance: few; j_gene: TRBJ2-3
CDR3nt: TGTGCCAGCAGCTTAGGTTCGGTATGGACAGATAACACCGGGGAGCTGTTTTTT; CDR3aa: CASSLGSVWTDNTGELFF; v_gene: TRBV7-9; d_gene: .; abundance: .; j_gene: TRBJ2-2
CDR3nt: TGCAGTGCAAGCATGGACAGGGAGGGAGAGGGCTACACCTTC; CDR3aa: CSASMDREGEGYTF; v_gene: TRBV20-1; d_gene: TRBD1; abundance: .; j_gene: TRBJ1-2
CDR3nt: TGTGCCAGCTCACCACGGCGGAATGAGCAGTTCTTC; CDR3aa: CASSPRRNEQFF; v_gene: TRBV18; d_gene: .; abundance: many; j_gene: TRBJ2-1
CDR3nt: TGTGCCAGCAGCTTAGTGGTAGACCAGCCCCAGCATTTT; CDR3aa: CASSLVVDQPQHF; v_gene: TRBV11-2; d_gene: .; abundance: many; j_gene: TRBJ1-5
CDR3nt: TGTGCCAGCAGCTCCCGAGAGGCAGGGATGAACACTGAAGCTTTCTTT; CDR3aa: CASSSREAGMNTEAFF; v_gene: TRBV13; d_gene: .; abundance: few; j_gene: TRBJ1-1
CDR3nt: TGTGCCAGCAGTGGAGACAGGGGAAACTATGGCTACACCTTC; CDR3aa: CASSGDRGNYGYTF; v_gene: TRBV25-1; d_gene: TRBD1; abundance: few; j_gene: TRBJ1-2
CDR3nt: TGTGCCAGCAGTTACTGGGAAACCGGGGAGCTGTTTTTT; CDR3aa: CASSYWETGELFF; v_gene: TRBV6-2/TRBV6-3; d_gene: .; abundance: once; j_gene: TRBJ2-2
CDR3nt: TGCGCCAGCAGCTCCAACTTCGGGGTATCTGGAAACACCATACATTTT; CDR3aa: CASSSNFGVSGNTIHF; v_gene: TRBV5-1; d_gene: .; abundance: .; j_gene: TRBJ1-3
CDR3nt: TGCGCCAGCAGCTTGGTCGGAGGGTTCACAGATACGCAGTATTTT; CDR3aa: CASSLVGGFTDTQYF; v_gene: TRBV5-1; d_gene: .; abundance: many; j_gene: TRBJ2-3
CDR3nt: TGTGCCAGCAGCTCCTCCGGGACAGGGGCCAATGAGCAGTTCTTC; CDR3aa: CASSSSGTGANEQFF; v_gene: TRBV7-3; d_gene: TRBD1; abundance: many; j_gene: TRBJ2-1
CDR3nt: TGTGCCAGCAGTTACTCGATGCCCCCAGAGACCCAGTACTTC; CDR3aa: CASSYSMPPETQYF; v_gene: TRBV6-2/TRBV6-3; d_gene: .; abundance: .; j_gene: TRBJ2-5
CDR3nt: TGTGCCAGCAGACCTAGACTAGCGGGCCACAATGAGCAGTTCTTC; CDR3aa: CASRPRLAGHNEQFF; v_gene: TRBV12-3/TRBV12-4; d_gene: TRBD2; abundance: many; j_gene: TRBJ2-1
CDR3nt: TGCGCCAGCAGCTTTTCCGGAGTGGGTATGAACAGGCGATCTTACACTGAAGCTTTCTTT; CDR3aa: CASSFSGVGMNRRSYTEAFF; v_gene: TRBV5-1; d_gene: .; abundance: many; j_gene: TRBJ1-1
CDR3nt: TGTGCCAGCAGTGGGCAGGGGAAGACCCAGTACTTC; CDR3aa: CASSGQGKTQYF; v_gene: TRBV27; d_gene: .; abundance: many; j_gene: TRBJ2-5
CDR3nt: TGCAGTGCTAGAGCAAGGGCCCTCAGGGATAATTCACCCCTCCACTTT; CDR3aa: CSARARALRDNSPLHF; v_gene: TRBV20-1; d_gene: .; abundance: .; j_gene: TRBJ1-6
CDR3nt: TGTGCCAGCTCACCTTCCCGGGGCTACTATGGCTACACCTTC; CDR3aa: CASSPSRGYYGYTF; v_gene: TRBV12-3/TRBV12-4; d_gene: .; abundance: many; j_gene: TRBJ1-2
CDR3nt: TGTGCCAGCAGCGTAGGGACGCACTCCCGAGCTTTCTTT; CDR3aa: CASSVGTHSRAFF; v_gene: TRBV9; d_gene: .; abundance: .; j_gene: TRBJ1-1
CDR3nt: TGTGCCTTCGTGCGGACTAGCGGGAGTTATGAGCAGTTCTTC; CDR3aa: CAFVRTSGSYEQFF; v_gene: TRBV30; d_gene: TRBD2; abundance: many; j_gene: TRBJ2-1
CDR3nt: TGCAGTGCTAACCAGGACCAGATCCTGTTTTTT; CDR3aa: CSANQDQILFF; v_gene: TRBV20-1; d_gene: .; abundance: .; j_gene: TRBJ1-4
CDR3nt: TGTGCCAGCAGCTTCGGGCGGGGCAATCAGCCCCAGCATTTT; CDR3aa: CASSFGRGNQPQHF; v_gene: TRBV5-6; d_gene: .; abundance: many; j_gene: TRBJ1-5
CDR3nt: TGTGCCAGCAGCTTAACCGGGTCCTATAATTCACCCCTCCACTTT; CDR3aa: CASSLTGSYNSPLHF; v_gene: TRBV7-9; d_gene: .; abundance: .; j_gene: TRBJ1-6
CDR3nt: TGTGCCAGCAGCCAAGATCGCCGGTCTAATGAAAAACTGTTTTTT; CDR3aa: CASSQDRRSNEKLFF; v_gene: TRBV4-2; d_gene: .; abundance: .; j_gene: TRBJ1-4
CDR3nt: TGCGCCAGCAGCCATCCGAGGGGACGAAAAGCGGGGCTTAGCTCCTACGAGCAGTACTTC; CDR3aa: CASSHPRGRKAGLSSYEQYF; v_gene: TRBV4-1; d_gene: TRBD2; abundance: .; j_gene: TRBJ2-7
CDR3nt: TGCAGTGTCCCTTCCGGGGAAGGGGGTTTCTCCTACGAGCAGTACTTC; CDR3aa: CSVPSGEGGFSYEQYF; v_gene: TRBV20-1; d_gene: .; abundance: many; j_gene: TRBJ2-7
CDR3nt: TGCAGCGTCCTTCCCGGGACAGGGGGCACTGAAGCTTTCTTT; CDR3aa: CSVLPGTGGTEAFF; v_gene: TRBV29-1; d_gene: TRBD1; abundance: many; j_gene: TRBJ1-1
CDR3nt: TGTGCCAGCAGTTACTCGAGTACTTCGGATCAGCCCCAGCATTTT; CDR3aa: CASSYSSTSDQPQHF; v_gene: TRBV6-5; d_gene: .; abundance: .; j_gene: TRBJ1-5
CDR3nt: TGCAGTGCTAGAGATCGGTACAGGGAAGTCGATGGCTACACCTTC; CDR3aa: CSARDRYREVDGYTF; v_gene: TRBV20-1; d_gene: .; abundance: .; j_gene: TRBJ1-2
CDR3nt: TGTGCCAGCTCACCACCCGGACTCGAGACTTTCTACGAGCAGTACTTC; CDR3aa: CASSPPGLETFYEQYF; v_gene: TRBV18; d_gene: .; abundance: many; j_gene: TRBJ2-7
CDR3nt: TGTGCCAGCACCCTGAACACACCTACAGGGTATCAGCCCCAGCATTTT; CDR3aa: CASTLNTPTGYQPQHF; v_gene: TRBV6-1; d_gene: .; abundance: .; j_gene: TRBJ1-5
CDR3nt: TGTGCCAGCAGCCAAGGACCTAATCAGCCCCAGCATTTT; CDR3aa: CASSQGPNQPQHF; v_gene: TRBV3-1; d_gene: .; abundance: many; j_gene: TRBJ1-5
CDR3nt: TGTGCCAGCAGCTTCGGCCGGGCCTCCTACAATGAGCAGTTCTTC; CDR3aa: CASSFGRASYNEQFF; v_gene: TRBV27; d_gene: .; abundance: many; j_gene: TRBJ2-1
CDR3nt: TGTGCCAGCAGCTCTGCCAGGGGGAGGCTAGCCCCGAACACCGGGGAGCTGTTTTTT; CDR3aa: CASSSARGRLAPNTGELFF; v_gene: TRBV9; d_gene: .; abundance: .; j_gene: TRBJ2-2
CDR3nt: TGCAGTGCTCACGCCCGGGACAGGTCTGAAGAGCAGTACTTC; CDR3aa: CSAHARDRSEEQYF; v_gene: TRBV20-1; d_gene: TRBD1; abundance: many; j_gene: TRBJ2-7
CDR3nt: TGTGCCAGCAGGCAGGGGTGGGCTTTCTTT; CDR3aa: CASRQGWAFF; v_gene: TRBV2; d_gene: .; abundance: once; j_gene: TRBJ1-1
CDR3nt: TGTGCCAGCCAAGACAACGAAAACATTCAGTACTTC; CDR3aa: CASQDNENIQYF; v_gene: TRBV11-2; d_gene: .; abundance: few; j_gene: TRBJ2-4
CDR3nt: TGTGCCAGTAGTATAACGGGCTACTTTAAGGAGAACACTGAAGCTTTCTTT; CDR3aa: CASSITGYFKENTEAFF; v_gene: TRBV19; d_gene: .; abundance: .; j_gene: TRBJ1-1
CDR3nt: TGTGCCAGCAGTGTGCTGGGAGTAGCAACTGAAGCTTTCTTT; CDR3aa: CASSVLGVATEAFF; v_gene: TRBV2; d_gene: .; abundance: many; j_gene: TRBJ1-1
CDR3nt: TGTGCCAGCAGTGAAGAGCGGCGTTACTATGGCTACACCTTC; CDR3aa: CASSEERRYYGYTF; v_gene: TRBV6-1; d_gene: .; abundance: few; j_gene: TRBJ1-2